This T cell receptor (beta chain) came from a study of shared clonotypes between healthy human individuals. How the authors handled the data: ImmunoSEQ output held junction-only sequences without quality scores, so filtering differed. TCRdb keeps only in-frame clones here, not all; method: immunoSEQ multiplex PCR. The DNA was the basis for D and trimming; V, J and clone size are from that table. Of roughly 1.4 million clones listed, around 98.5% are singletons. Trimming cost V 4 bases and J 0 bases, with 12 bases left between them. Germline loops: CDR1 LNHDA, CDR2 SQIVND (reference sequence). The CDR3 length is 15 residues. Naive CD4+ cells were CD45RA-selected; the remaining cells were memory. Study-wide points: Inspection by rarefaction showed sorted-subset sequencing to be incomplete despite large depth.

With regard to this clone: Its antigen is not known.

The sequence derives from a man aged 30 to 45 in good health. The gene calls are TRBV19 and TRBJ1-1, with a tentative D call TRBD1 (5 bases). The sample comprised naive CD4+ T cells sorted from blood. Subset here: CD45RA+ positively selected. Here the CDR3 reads CASSTPDSLNTEAFF. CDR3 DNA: TGTGCCAGTAGTACGCCAGACAGCCTGAACACTGAAGCTTTCTTT.